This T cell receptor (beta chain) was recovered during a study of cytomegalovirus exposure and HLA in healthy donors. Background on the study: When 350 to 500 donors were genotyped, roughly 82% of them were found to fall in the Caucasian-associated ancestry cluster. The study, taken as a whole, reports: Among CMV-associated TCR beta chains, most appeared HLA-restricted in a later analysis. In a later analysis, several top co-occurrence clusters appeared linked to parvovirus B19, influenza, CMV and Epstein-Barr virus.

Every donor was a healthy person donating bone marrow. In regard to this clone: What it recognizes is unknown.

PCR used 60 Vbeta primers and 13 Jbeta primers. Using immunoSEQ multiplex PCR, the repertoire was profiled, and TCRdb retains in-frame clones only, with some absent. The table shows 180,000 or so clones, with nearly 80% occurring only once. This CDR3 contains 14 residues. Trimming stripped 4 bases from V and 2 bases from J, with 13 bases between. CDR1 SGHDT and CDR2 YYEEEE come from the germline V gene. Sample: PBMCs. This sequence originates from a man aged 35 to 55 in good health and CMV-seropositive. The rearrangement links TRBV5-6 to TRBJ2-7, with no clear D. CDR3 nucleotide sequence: TGTGCCAGCAGCCTTTCAACGGTCACCTACGAGCAGTACTTC. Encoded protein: CASSLSTVTYEQYF.